The next 4 T cell receptor beta chains were all read from a single sample in a study of shared clonotypes between healthy human individuals. The table came from immunoSEQ multiplex PCR; TCRdb's copy has only in-frame clones and leaves some out. Of about 1,900,000 clones listed, roughly 94% are singletons. Naive CD8 isolation took CD45RO-negative cells positively selected for CCR7 and excluded terminally differentiated effector memory CD45RA+ cells. Material: naive CD8+ T cells sorted from blood. These receptors all stem from a man younger than 35 in good health.

Remarks on this clone: Only one base separates this from a far larger clonotype, so it likely reflects a read error. The gene calls are TRBV11-2 and TRBJ2-3; D ambiguous. Trimming pared 0 bases from V and 4 bases from J, leaving 2 bases between. Germline assignment: CDR1 SGHAT and CDR2 FQNNGV. CDR3 length: 12 amino acids. CDR3 in DNA: TGTGCCAGCAGCTTAGAGTCAGATACGCAGTATTTT. It encodes CASSLESDTQYF.

CDR3 in DNA: TGTGCCAGCAGCTTGTTGGCGTCCCCCTACGAGCAGTACTTC. The encoded protein is CASSLLASPYEQYF. This chain connects TRBV13 to TRBJ2-7; no firm D call. There are 14 residues in the CDR3. V was pared by 3 bases and J by 2 bases, with 11 bases between. CDR1 PRHDT and CDR2 FYEKMQ come from the germline V gene (reference sequence).

The chain couples TRBV29-1 to TRBJ2-5; 12 bases fit TRBD1. The CDR3 covers 15 residues. Per the germline V gene, CDR1 is SQVTM and CDR2 is ANQGSEA. Germline trimming cut 0 bases from V and 4 bases from J; bases unmatched to any gene: 3. The CDR3 DNA sequence: TGCAGCGTTGAAGACGGGACAGGGGGCGGAGAGACCCAGTACTTC. This translates into CSVEDGTGGGETQYF.

V and J are TRBV7-9 and TRBJ1-2, with unresolved D. Trimming shortened V by 2 bases and J by 2 bases, and 9 bases separated the two germline ends. The CDR3 consists of 14 residues. Per the germline V gene, CDR1 is SEHNR and CDR2 is FQNEAQ (reference sequence). Here the CDR3 DNA reads TGTGCCAGCAGCTTACAGCCCTCGAACTATGGCTACACCTTC. Translated, it gives CASSLQPSNYGYTF. The full variable domain, its missing parts supplied by reference TRBV7-9 and TRBJ1-2, is DTGVSQNPRHKITKRGQNVTFRCDPISEHNRLYWYRQTLGQGPEFLTYFQNEAQLEKSRLLSDRFSAERPKGSFSTLEIQRTEQGDSAMYLCASSLQPSNYGYTFGSGTRLTVV.